This is a list of T cell receptor beta chains from one sample in a study of cytomegalovirus exposure and HLA in healthy donors. The table came from immunoSEQ multiplex PCR; TCRdb's copy has only in-frame clones and leaves some out. This table holds 130,000 or so clones, roughly 70% found once. The material sequenced was PBMCs. All receptors come from a man aged 40-49 years in good health and CMV-seropositive. Each CDR3 is given with its conserved first and last residue. The order of the fields is J gene, D gene, clone size, V gene, CDR3 protein, CDR3 DNA. The D gene is left open where the match is weak. Rows give clone size only sometimes, using once, few, many, or a class for an expanded clone.

j_gene: TRBJ2-3; d_gene: TRBD2; abundance: NA; v_gene: TRBV6-5; CDR3aa: CASSYSGGIGDTQYF; CDR3nt: TGTGCCAGCAGTTACAGCGGGGGTATCGGAGATACGCAGTATTTT
j_gene: TRBJ2-1; d_gene: TRBD2; abundance: NA; v_gene: TRBV5-1; CDR3aa: CASSLAGAGLHNEQFF; CDR3nt: TGCGCCAGCAGCTTGGCGGGAGCGGGACTCCACAATGAGCAGTTCTTC
j_gene: TRBJ1-5; d_gene: TRBD1; abundance: NA; v_gene: TRBV18; CDR3aa: CASSSLGQANSNQPQHF; CDR3nt: TGTGCCAGCTCGTCCTTGGGACAGGCGAATAGCAATCAGCCCCAGCATTTT
j_gene: TRBJ2-4; d_gene: NA; abundance: NA; v_gene: TRBV19; CDR3aa: CASSIDQPGDIQYF; CDR3nt: TGTGCCAGTAGTATAGATCAGCCGGGGGACATTCAGTACTTC
j_gene: TRBJ2-4; d_gene: NA; abundance: NA; v_gene: TRBV13; CDR3aa: CASSLAGNIQYF; CDR3nt: TGTGCCAGCAGCTTAGCAGGAAACATTCAGTACTTC
j_gene: TRBJ1-1; d_gene: TRBD1; abundance: few; v_gene: TRBV5-1; CDR3aa: CASSSTGFTDTEAFF; CDR3nt: TGCGCCAGCAGCTCGACAGGGTTTACGGACACTGAAGCTTTCTTT
j_gene: TRBJ1-5; d_gene: NA; abundance: NA; v_gene: TRBV7-8; CDR3aa: CASSLDRVSQPQHF; CDR3nt: TGTGCCAGCAGCTTAGACAGAGTCAGCCAGCCCCAGCATTTT
j_gene: TRBJ1-4; d_gene: NA; abundance: NA; v_gene: TRBV7-2; CDR3aa: CASSFTGPEKLFF; CDR3nt: TGTGCCAGCAGCTTTACAGGGCCTGAAAAACTGTTTTTT
j_gene: TRBJ1-1; d_gene: TRBD1; abundance: NA; v_gene: TRBV11-2; CDR3aa: CASSPQGGNTEAFF; CDR3nt: TGTGCCAGCAGCCCACAGGGGGGGAACACTGAAGCTTTCTTT
j_gene: TRBJ2-4; d_gene: NA; abundance: NA; v_gene: TRBV4-2; CDR3aa: CASSQIPSAGLAKNIQYF; CDR3nt: TGTGCCAGCAGCCAAATCCCCTCGGCGGGACTAGCCAAAAACATTCAGTACTTC
j_gene: TRBJ2-3; d_gene: TRBD1; abundance: few; v_gene: TRBV18; CDR3aa: CASSPRDRELTDTQYF; CDR3nt: TGTGCCAGCTCACCACGGGACAGGGAGCTCACAGATACGCAGTATTTT
j_gene: TRBJ1-1; d_gene: NA; abundance: NA; v_gene: TRBV25-1; CDR3aa: CASSEGNYREAFF; CDR3nt: TGTGCCAGCAGTGAAGGTAATTACCGGGAAGCTTTCTTT
j_gene: TRBJ1-3; d_gene: TRBD1; abundance: NA; v_gene: TRBV27; CDR3aa: CASSVTGTGTGNTIYF; CDR3nt: TGTGCCAGCAGTGTGACCGGGACAGGCACTGGAAACACCATATATTTT
j_gene: TRBJ2-4; d_gene: NA; abundance: NA; v_gene: TRBV5-1; CDR3aa: CASSLEAGKNIQYF; CDR3nt: TGCGCCAGCAGCTTGGAGGCAGGGAAAAACATTCAGTACTTC
j_gene: TRBJ1-1; d_gene: TRBD1; abundance: few; v_gene: TRBV6-5; CDR3aa: CASSGQGSGNTEAFF; CDR3nt: TGTGCCAGCAGTGGACAGGGGAGTGGGAACACTGAAGCTTTCTTT
j_gene: TRBJ2-5; d_gene: TRBD1; abundance: few; v_gene: TRBV7-8; CDR3aa: CASSFDPRDRGFTRQETQYF; CDR3nt: TGTGCCAGCAGCTTCGACCCACGGGACAGGGGTTTTACCCGCCAAGAGACCCAGTACTTC
j_gene: TRBJ2-5; d_gene: TRBD2; abundance: NA; v_gene: TRBV7-2; CDR3aa: CASSLLAAYQETQYF; CDR3nt: TGTGCCAGCAGCTTACTAGCGGCTTATCAAGAGACCCAGTACTTC
j_gene: TRBJ2-1; d_gene: TRBD2; abundance: NA; v_gene: TRBV5-4; CDR3aa: CASSLIPSGNNEQFF; CDR3nt: TGTGCCAGCAGCTTGATTCCTAGCGGGAACAATGAGCAGTTCTTC
j_gene: TRBJ1-3; d_gene: NA; abundance: NA; v_gene: TRBV7-8; CDR3aa: CASSLSLNRGNTIYF; CDR3nt: TGTGCCAGCAGCTTATCCCTTAATAGAGGAAACACCATATATTTT
j_gene: TRBJ1-6; d_gene: TRBD1; abundance: NA; v_gene: TRBV28; CDR3aa: CASSSTGTGSLKPLHF; CDR3nt: TGTGCCAGCAGCTCTACCGGGACAGGGTCCCTGAAACCCCTCCACTTT
j_gene: TRBJ1-2; d_gene: NA; abundance: NA; v_gene: TRBV7-9; CDR3aa: CASSPLTPNYGYTF; CDR3nt: TGTGCCAGCAGCCCCTTGACACCGAACTATGGCTACACCTTC
j_gene: TRBJ1-5; d_gene: TRBD1; abundance: NA; v_gene: TRBV11-2; CDR3aa: CASSSLTGALGQPQHF; CDR3nt: TGTGCCAGCAGTTCTCTGACAGGGGCGTTGGGTCAACCCCAGCATTTT